The present T cell receptor (beta chain) was sequenced within a study of shared clonotypes between healthy human individuals. Whole-study context: Each donor contributed plates that comprised three CD4 naive, three CD4 memory, two CD8 naive and one CD8 memory. Findings of the study overall: In general, naive subsets displayed greater estimated richness than memory subsets did. Non-shared clonotypes were found to have lower generation probabilities than the clonotypes that were shared by all four of the sorted-subset donors.

Measured with immunoSEQ multiplex PCR; TCRdb has only the in-frame clones, and not every one. This sample yields around 1.9 million clones, of which about 92% are seen a single time; under 2% belongs to the top ten. Naive CD8 populations comprised CD45RO-negative cells positively selected for CCR7, excluding terminally differentiated effector memory CD45RA+ cells. About this clone: Antigen unknown. Within the sample, other DNA sequences also encode this same CDR3.

Germline V gene data show CDR1 as SGHAT and CDR2 as FQNNGV. The V end lost 1 base, the J end lost 5 bases, and 5 bases lay between the germline ends. CDR3 size: 13 residues. Sequencing was done on a sample of naive CD8+ T cells from PBMCs. The TCR originated in a man younger than 35 in good health. Some clones in this sample may be carry-over from other donors' samples. V is TRBV11-2 and J is TRBJ2-2; D is unresolved. The CDR3 nucleotides read TGTGCCAGCAGCTTAGGGGGAACCGGGGAGCTGTTTTTT. Its translation is CASSLGGTGELFF. The whole variable domain, remainder taken from reference TRBV11-2 and TRBJ2-2, is EAGVAQSPRYKIIEKRQSVAFWCNPISGHATLYWYQQILGQGPKLLIQFQNNGVVDDSQLPKDRFSAERLKGVDSTLKIQPAKLEDSAVYLCASSLGGTGELFFGEGSRLTVL.